This TCR beta chain was sequenced during a study of cytomegalovirus exposure and HLA in healthy donors. Amplification used 60 Vbeta primers and 13 Jbeta primers. Only in-frame clones appear in the TCRdb table, and some are missing; sequencing was by immunoSEQ multiplex PCR. The top ten clones hold approximately 2.2% of a sample with about 170,000 clones, about 80% of them seen once. In the case of this clone: As yet, its antigen is unknown.

Germline CDR1 and CDR2: LGHNA and YSLEER. The V gene lost 0 bases and the J gene lost 10 bases, with 12 bases spanning the gap. This CDR3 spans 14 amino acids. Study conclusions and caveats: In a later analysis, TCR beta V- and J-gene trimming was associated with a missense DCLRE1C variant. Most likely, a cluster of highly shared sequence variants arose as a sequencing artifact.

Sequencing was done on a sample of PBMCs. The chain links TRBV4-3 to TRBJ1-4, with D maybe TRBD1 (5 bases). The receptor was isolated from a woman aged 25 to 45 in good health and CMV-seropositive. The CDR3 DNA reads TGCGCCAGCAGCCAAGATATTGAAACAGGAAAACTGTTTTTT. Encoded protein: CASSQDIETGKLFF.